This T cell receptor beta chain is from a study of graft-versus-host responses after intestinal transplantation. Using immunoSEQ multiplex PCR, the repertoire was profiled, and TCRdb retains in-frame clones only, with some absent. In the table there are about 23,000 clones, roughly 90% of which are singletons. The V end was cut by 5 bases, the J end by 0 bases, with 5 bases between. The germline V gene encodes CDR1 MGHDK and CDR2 SYGVNS. CDR3 length equals 12 residues. This clonotype was obtained from a human patient who received an intestinal transplant, so some T cells may come from the graft donor. The V gene is TRBV25-1, the J gene TRBJ2-7; D is unclear. The sample in question was PBMCs, obtained around 40 days after intestinal transplant. Here the CDR3 reads CASSKGSYEQYF. CDR3 DNA sequence: TGTGCCAGCAGTAAGGGCTCCTACGAGCAGTACTTC.